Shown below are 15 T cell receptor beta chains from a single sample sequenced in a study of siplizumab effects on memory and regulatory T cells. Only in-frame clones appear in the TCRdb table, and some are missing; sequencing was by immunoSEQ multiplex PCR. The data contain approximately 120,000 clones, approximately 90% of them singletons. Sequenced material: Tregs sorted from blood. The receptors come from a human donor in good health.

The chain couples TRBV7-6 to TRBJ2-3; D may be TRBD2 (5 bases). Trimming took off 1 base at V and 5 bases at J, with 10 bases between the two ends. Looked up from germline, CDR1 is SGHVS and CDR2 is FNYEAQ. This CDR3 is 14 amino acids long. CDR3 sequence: CASSLGQLGDTQYF. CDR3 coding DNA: TGTGCCAGCAGCTTAGGACAACTAGGAGATACGCAGTATTTT.

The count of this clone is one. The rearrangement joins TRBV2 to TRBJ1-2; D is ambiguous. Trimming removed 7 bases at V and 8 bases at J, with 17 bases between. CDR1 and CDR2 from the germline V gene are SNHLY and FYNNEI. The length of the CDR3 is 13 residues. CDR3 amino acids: CASTQEARGGYTF. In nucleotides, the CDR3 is TGTGCCAGCACCCAGGAGGCAAGAGGGGGCTACACCTTC.

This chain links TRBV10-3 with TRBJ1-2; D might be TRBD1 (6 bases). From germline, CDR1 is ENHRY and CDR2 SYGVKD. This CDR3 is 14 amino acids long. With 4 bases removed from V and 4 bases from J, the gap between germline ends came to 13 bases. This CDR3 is CAISGQEGIYGYTF. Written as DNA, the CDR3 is TGTGCCATCAGTGGACAGGAGGGGATCTATGGCTACACCTTC.

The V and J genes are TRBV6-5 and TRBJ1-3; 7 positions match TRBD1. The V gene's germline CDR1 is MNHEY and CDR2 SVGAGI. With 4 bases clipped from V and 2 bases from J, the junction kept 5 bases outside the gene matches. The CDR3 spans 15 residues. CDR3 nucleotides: TGTGCCAGCAGTTTTACAGGGGTGGCTGGAAACACCATATATTTT. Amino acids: CASSFTGVAGNTIYF.

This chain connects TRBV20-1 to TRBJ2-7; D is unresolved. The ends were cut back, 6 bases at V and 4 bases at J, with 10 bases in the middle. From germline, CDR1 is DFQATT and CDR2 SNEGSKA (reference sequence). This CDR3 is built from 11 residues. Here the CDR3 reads CSAGLEYEQYF. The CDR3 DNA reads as TGCAGTGCCGGGCTTGAGTACGAGCAGTACTTC.

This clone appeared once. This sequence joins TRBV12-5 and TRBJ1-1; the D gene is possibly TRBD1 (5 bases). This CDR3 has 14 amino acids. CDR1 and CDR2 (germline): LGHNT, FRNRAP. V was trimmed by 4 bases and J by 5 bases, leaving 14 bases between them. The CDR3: CASGSNSWGTEAFF. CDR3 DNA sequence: TGTGCTAGTGGTTCAAACAGTTGGGGGACTGAAGCTTTCTTT.

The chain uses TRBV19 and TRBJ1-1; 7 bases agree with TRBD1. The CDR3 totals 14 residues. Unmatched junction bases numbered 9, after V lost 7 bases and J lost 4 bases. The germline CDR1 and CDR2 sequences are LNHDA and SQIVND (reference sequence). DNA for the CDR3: TGTGCCAGTATTCCACTCGCAGGGGGCACTGAAGCTTTCTTT. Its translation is CASIPLAGGTEAFF.

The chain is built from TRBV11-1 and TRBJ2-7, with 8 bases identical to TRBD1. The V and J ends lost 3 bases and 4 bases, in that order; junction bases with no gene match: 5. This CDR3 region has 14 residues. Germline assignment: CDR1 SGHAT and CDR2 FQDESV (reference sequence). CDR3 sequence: CASSFVNRGYEQYF. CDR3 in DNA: TGTGCCAGCAGCTTTGTTAACAGGGGGTACGAGCAGTACTTC.

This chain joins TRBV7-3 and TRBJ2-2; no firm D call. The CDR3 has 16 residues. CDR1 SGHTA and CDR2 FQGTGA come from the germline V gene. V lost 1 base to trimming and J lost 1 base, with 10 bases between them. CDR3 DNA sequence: TGTGCCAGCAGCTTAAACCAGGTCGGGAACACCGGGGAGCTGTTTTTT. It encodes CASSLNQVGNTGELFF.

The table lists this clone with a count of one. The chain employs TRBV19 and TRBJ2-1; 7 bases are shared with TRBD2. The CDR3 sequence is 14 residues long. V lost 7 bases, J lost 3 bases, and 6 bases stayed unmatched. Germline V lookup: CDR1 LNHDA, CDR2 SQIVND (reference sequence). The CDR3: CASIRPSGYNEQFF. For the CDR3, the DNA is TGTGCCAGTATCAGGCCTAGCGGCTACAATGAGCAGTTCTTC.

The CDR3 sequence: CASTPQGIGEKLFF. The CDR3 coding sequence is TGTGCCAGTACCCCACAGGGAATAGGCGAAAAACTGTTTTTT. This chain connects TRBV19 to TRBJ1-4, with D possibly matching TRBD1 (6 bases). Looked up from germline, CDR1 is LNHDA and CDR2 is SQIVND (reference sequence). The CDR3 length is 14 residues. V was clipped by 7 bases and J by 8 bases, with 17 bases between them.

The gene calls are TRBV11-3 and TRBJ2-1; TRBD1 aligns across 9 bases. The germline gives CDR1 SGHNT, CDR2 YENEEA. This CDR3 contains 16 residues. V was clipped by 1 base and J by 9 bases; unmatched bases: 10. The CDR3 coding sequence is TGTGCCAGCAGCTTAGCTCGGACAGGGGACTCGAGTGAGCAGTTCTTC. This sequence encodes CASSLARTGDSSEQFF.

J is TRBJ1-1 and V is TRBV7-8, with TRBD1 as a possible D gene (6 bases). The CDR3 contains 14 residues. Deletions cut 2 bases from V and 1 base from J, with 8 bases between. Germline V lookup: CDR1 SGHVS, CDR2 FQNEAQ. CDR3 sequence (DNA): TGTGCCAGCAGCTTATTAGGGGGGAACACTGAAGCTTTCTTT. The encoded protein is CASSLLGGNTEAFF.

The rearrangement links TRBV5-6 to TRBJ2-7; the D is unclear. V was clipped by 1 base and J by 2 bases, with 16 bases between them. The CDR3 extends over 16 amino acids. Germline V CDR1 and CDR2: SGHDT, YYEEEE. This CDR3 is CASSLLIRLTAYEQYF. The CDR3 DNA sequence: TGTGCCAGCAGCTTGTTGATCAGGCTAACCGCCTACGAGCAGTACTTC.

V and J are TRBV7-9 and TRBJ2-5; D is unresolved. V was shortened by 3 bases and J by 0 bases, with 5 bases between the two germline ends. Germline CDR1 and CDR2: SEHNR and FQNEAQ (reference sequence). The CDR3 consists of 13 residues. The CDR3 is CASSFLNQETQYF. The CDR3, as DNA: TGTGCCAGCAGCTTTTTAAACCAAGAGACCCAGTACTTC.